This T cell receptor (beta chain) was captured by sequencing in a study of blood T cell repertoires in COVID-19. Turning to the study itself: Sites across the United States, Italy and Spain contributed samples from acute and convalescent COVID-19.

Trimming shortened V by 0 bases and J by 4 bases, and 6 bases separated the two germline ends. The CDR3 extends over 13 amino acids. Germline V gene lookup returns CDR1 SGHTA and CDR2 FQGTGA. Method: immunoSEQ multiplex PCR; TCRdb's copy keeps in-frame clones and lacks some. This table holds some 250,000 clones, around 90% found once. This clone was seen just once. The sequenced sample consisted of PBMCs or T cells enriched from blood (not recorded which). The rearrangement joins TRBV7-3 to TRBJ1-1; D gene uncertain. This clonotype was obtained from a woman between 35 and 50 years old with acute COVID-19. CDR3 region: CASSLTRFTEAFF. For the CDR3, the DNA is TGTGCCAGCAGCTTAACGCGCTTCACTGAAGCTTTCTTT.